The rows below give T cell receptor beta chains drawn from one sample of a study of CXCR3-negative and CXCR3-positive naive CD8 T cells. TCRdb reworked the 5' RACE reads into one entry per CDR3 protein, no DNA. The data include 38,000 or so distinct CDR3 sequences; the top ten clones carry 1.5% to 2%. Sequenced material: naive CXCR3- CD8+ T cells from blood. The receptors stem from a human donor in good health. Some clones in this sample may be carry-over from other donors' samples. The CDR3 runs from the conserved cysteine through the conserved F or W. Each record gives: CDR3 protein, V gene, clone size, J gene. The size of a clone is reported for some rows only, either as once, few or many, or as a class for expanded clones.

CDR3: CASSSLFRGRGFNYGYTF; V: TRBV27; size: -; J: TRBJ1-2
CDR3: CASSFWGNNQPQHF; V: TRBV7-9; size: -; J: TRBJ1-5
CDR3: CASSQASDRTDTQYF; V: TRBV4-2; size: -; J: TRBJ2-3
CDR3: CSVDLRENTEAFF; V: TRBV29-1; size: -; J: TRBJ1-1
CDR3: CASSFNGIQETQYF; V: TRBV13; size: -; J: TRBJ2-5
CDR3: CSVVTGPYEQYF; V: TRBV29-1; size: -; J: TRBJ2-7
CDR3: CASKAGTGEAFF; V: TRBV12-3/TRBV12-4; size: -; J: TRBJ1-1
CDR3: CASSLTPAPRTTGELFF; V: TRBV7-9; size: -; J: TRBJ2-2
CDR3: CSARDFLASGGQSSYEQYF; V: TRBV20-1; size: -; J: TRBJ2-7
CDR3: CASSYPPGQGSPSYF; V: TRBV6-2/TRBV6-3; size: -; J: TRBJ2-7
CDR3: CSVQSAGGESYEQYF; V: TRBV20-1; size: -; J: TRBJ2-7
CDR3: CSVEGVWASGKETQYF; V: TRBV29-1; size: -; J: TRBJ2-5
CDR3: CASSPHGNLNYGYTF; V: TRBV5-1; size: -; J: TRBJ1-2
CDR3: CASSLRKVNYGYTF; V: TRBV7-2; size: -; J: TRBJ1-2
CDR3: CATYGSNYEQYF; V: TRBV27; size: -; J: TRBJ2-7
CDR3: CASSLDLGQGRNTEAFF; V: TRBV5-1; size: -; J: TRBJ1-1
CDR3: CASTIINGDEQFF; V: TRBV5-1; size: -; J: TRBJ2-1
CDR3: CASSPRVAYEQYF; V: TRBV4-3; size: -; J: TRBJ2-7
CDR3: CASSPTRETQYF; V: TRBV12-3/TRBV12-4; size: -; J: TRBJ2-5
CDR3: CANSAPLAGLPDEQYF; V: TRBV7-2; size: -; J: TRBJ2-7
CDR3: CASSPRASHEQYF; V: TRBV7-9; size: -; J: TRBJ2-7
CDR3: CASSGDRRGSYEQYF; V: TRBV7-9; size: -; J: TRBJ2-7
CDR3: CASSLESGRSGDTIYF; V: TRBV5-1; size: -; J: TRBJ1-3
CDR3: CASSQATTDEQFF; V: TRBV4-1; size: -; J: TRBJ2-1
CDR3: CSVEVPYEQYF; V: TRBV29-1; size: -; J: TRBJ2-7
CDR3: CASSVAPEDYEQYF; V: TRBV9; size: -; J: TRBJ2-7
CDR3: CASSPAARSSVANYGYTF; V: TRBV18; size: -; J: TRBJ1-2
CDR3: CASSDPRQGVDNEQFF; V: TRBV2; size: -; J: TRBJ2-1
CDR3: CASSFLTDATEAFF; V: TRBV7-9; size: -; J: TRBJ1-1
CDR3: CATSRDRGWDTEAFF; V: TRBV15; size: -; J: TRBJ1-1
CDR3: CASSPASRSYEQYF; V: TRBV4-3; size: -; J: TRBJ2-7
CDR3: CASSSQGGETQYF; V: TRBV7-8; size: -; J: TRBJ2-5
CDR3: CASSFLRDSFYTF; V: TRBV5-1; size: -; J: TRBJ1-2
CDR3: CASSDSIGTSSYNEQFF; V: TRBV6-4; size: -; J: TRBJ2-1
CDR3: CASSQDGGLNEQFF; V: TRBV14; size: -; J: TRBJ2-1
CDR3: CASSSKATARPLETQYF; V: TRBV14; size: -; J: TRBJ2-5
CDR3: CASSASGRDTQYF; V: TRBV6-4; size: -; J: TRBJ2-3
CDR3: CASSQDRGGQGAREQYF; V: TRBV4-3; size: -; J: TRBJ2-7
CDR3: CAITAGQVGYEQYF; V: TRBV10-3; size: -; J: TRBJ2-7
CDR3: CASSSGRDRASYEQYF; V: TRBV28; size: -; J: TRBJ2-7
CDR3: CASSQHSTANNSPLHF; V: TRBV4-2; size: -; J: TRBJ1-6
CDR3: CSVEKPGPRAYEQYF; V: TRBV29-1; size: -; J: TRBJ2-7
CDR3: CASSLGTGVAYEQYF; V: TRBV7-9; size: -; J: TRBJ2-7
CDR3: CSAATGGSYEQYF; V: TRBV29-1; size: medium-sized; J: TRBJ2-7
CDR3: CASSLDGMVRGRTGELFF; V: TRBV5-1; size: -; J: TRBJ2-2
CDR3: CASSWPPAEAFF; V: TRBV7-2; size: -; J: TRBJ1-1
CDR3: CATSRETGTGREKLFF; V: TRBV15; size: -; J: TRBJ1-4
CDR3: CSANYGTGPHEQYF; V: TRBV29-1; size: -; J: TRBJ2-7
CDR3: CASSLRQGEKLFF; V: TRBV13; size: -; J: TRBJ1-4
CDR3: CASSQGDTPRTGELFF; V: TRBV5-5; size: -; J: TRBJ2-2
CDR3: CASSMTSGGTDTQYF; V: TRBV7-2; size: -; J: TRBJ2-3
CDR3: CASSLTGPTFPYF; V: TRBV2; size: -; J: TRBJ2-7
CDR3: CSVGQGADEGTNEKLFF; V: TRBV29-1; size: -; J: TRBJ1-4
CDR3: CASSQGLGTYEQYF; V: TRBV7-2; size: -; J: TRBJ2-7
CDR3: CATSDLIGYEQYF; V: TRBV24-1; size: -; J: TRBJ2-7
CDR3: CASSHRGARTSEQFF; V: TRBV6-2/TRBV6-3; size: -; J: TRBJ2-1
CDR3: CSVEDVRQGGGYTF; V: TRBV29-1; size: -; J: TRBJ1-2